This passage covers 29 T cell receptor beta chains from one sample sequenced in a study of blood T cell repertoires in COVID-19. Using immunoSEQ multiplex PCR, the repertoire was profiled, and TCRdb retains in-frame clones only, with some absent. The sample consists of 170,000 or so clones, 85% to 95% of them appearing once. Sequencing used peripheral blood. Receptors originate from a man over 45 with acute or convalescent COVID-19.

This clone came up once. DNA for the CDR3: TGTGCCAGCAGTTCCGAGAGCTCCTACAATGAGCAGTTCTTC. Amino acids: CASSSESSYNEQFF. J is TRBJ2-1 and V is TRBV28; D gene uncertain. Germline V gene sequence: CDR1 MDHEN, CDR2 SYDVKM. V dropped 4 bases and J dropped 0 bases, with 7 bases sitting between them. The CDR3 has 14 amino acids. The variable domain in full, with the rest retrieved from reference TRBV28 and TRBJ2-1, is DVKVTQSSRYLVKRTGEKVFLECVQDMDHENMFWYRQDPGLGLRLIYFSYDVKMKEKGDIPEGYSVSREKKERFSLILESASTNQTSMYLCASSSESSYNEQFFGPGTRLTVL.

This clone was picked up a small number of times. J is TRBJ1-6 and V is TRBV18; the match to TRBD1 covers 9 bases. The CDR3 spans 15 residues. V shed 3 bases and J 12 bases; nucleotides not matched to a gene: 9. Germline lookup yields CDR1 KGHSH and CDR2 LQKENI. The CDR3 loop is CASSPGTGTKIPLHF. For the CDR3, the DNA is TGTGCCAGCTCACCCGGGACAGGGACGAAGATACCCCTCCACTTT.

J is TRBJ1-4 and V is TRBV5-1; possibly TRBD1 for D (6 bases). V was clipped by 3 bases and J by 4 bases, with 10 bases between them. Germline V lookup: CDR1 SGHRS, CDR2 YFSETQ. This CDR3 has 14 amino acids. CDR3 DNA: TGCGCCAGCAGCTCAGGGGCTTATAATGAAAAACTGTTTTTT. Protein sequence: CASSSGAYNEKLFF.

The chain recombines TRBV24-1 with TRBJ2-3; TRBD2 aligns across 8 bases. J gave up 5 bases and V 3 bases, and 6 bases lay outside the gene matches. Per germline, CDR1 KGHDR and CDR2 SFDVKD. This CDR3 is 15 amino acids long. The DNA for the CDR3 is TGTGCCACCAGTGATCGGGGGGGGCCGCAAGATACGCAGTATTTT. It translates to CATSDRGGPQDTQYF.

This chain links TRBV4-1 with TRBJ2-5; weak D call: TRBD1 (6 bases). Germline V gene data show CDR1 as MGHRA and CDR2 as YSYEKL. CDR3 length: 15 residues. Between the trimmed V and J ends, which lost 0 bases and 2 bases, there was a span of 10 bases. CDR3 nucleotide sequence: TGCGCCAGCAGCCAAGACAGGGGCACACAAGAGACCCAGTACTTC. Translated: CASSQDRGTQETQYF.

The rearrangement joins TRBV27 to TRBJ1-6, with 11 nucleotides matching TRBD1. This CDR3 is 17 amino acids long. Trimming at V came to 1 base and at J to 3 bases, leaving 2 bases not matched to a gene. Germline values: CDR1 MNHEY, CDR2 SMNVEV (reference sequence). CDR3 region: CASSLFGTGGYNSPLHF. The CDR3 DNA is TGTGCCAGCAGTTTATTTGGGACAGGGGGCTATAATTCACCCCTCCACTTT.

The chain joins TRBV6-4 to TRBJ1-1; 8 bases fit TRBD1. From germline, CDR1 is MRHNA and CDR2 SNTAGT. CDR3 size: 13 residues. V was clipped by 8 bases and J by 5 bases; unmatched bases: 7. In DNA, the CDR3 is TGTGCCAGCGTCAGGGGGCGGCGGACTGAAGCTTTCTTT. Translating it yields CASVRGRRTEAFF.

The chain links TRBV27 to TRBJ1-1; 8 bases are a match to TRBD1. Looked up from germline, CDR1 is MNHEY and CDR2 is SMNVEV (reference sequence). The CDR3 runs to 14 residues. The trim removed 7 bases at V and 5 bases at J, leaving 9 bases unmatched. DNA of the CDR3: TGTGCCAGCACCTCACAGGGGGTGTGGACTGAAGCTTTCTTT. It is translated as CASTSQGVWTEAFF.

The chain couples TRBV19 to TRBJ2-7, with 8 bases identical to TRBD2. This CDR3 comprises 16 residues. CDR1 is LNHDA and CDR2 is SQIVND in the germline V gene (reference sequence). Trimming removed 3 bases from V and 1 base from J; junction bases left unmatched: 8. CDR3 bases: TGTGCCAGTAGTATGGGCGGGAGCGGGGGTTCCTACGAGCAGTACTTC. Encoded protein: CASSMGGSGGSYEQYF.

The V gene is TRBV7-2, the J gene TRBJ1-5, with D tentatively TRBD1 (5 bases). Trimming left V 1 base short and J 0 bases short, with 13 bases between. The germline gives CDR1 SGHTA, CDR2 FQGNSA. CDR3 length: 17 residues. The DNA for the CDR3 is TGTGCCAGCAGCTTAGTAGCCGACAGCGTTAGCAATCAGCCCCAGCATTTT. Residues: CASSLVADSVSNQPQHF.

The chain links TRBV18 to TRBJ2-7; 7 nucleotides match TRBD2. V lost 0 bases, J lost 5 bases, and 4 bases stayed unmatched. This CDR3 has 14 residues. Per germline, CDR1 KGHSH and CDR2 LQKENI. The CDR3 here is CASSPPGGGNEQYF. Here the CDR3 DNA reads TGTGCCAGCTCACCACCGGGGGGGGGTAACGAGCAGTACTTC.

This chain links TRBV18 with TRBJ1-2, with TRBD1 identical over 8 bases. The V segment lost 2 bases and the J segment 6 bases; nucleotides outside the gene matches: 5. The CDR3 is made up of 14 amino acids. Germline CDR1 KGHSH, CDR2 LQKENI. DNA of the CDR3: TGTGCCAGCTCACCAATTAACAGGGGGGATGGCTACACCTTC. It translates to CASSPINRGDGYTF.

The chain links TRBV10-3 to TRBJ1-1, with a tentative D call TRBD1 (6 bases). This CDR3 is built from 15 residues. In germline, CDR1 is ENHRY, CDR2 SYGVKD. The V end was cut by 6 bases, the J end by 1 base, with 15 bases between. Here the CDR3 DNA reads TGTGCCATCAGCCAGGACAGTTTCGCGAACACTGAAGCTTTCTTT. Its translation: CAISQDSFANTEAFF.

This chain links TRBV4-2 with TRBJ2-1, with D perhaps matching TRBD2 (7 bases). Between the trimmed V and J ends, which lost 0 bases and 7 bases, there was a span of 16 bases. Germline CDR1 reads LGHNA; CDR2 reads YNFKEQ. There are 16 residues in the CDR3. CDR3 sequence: CASSQERAGAVNEQFF. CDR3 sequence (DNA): TGTGCCAGCAGCCAAGAACGGGCGGGGGCGGTAAATGAGCAGTTCTTC.

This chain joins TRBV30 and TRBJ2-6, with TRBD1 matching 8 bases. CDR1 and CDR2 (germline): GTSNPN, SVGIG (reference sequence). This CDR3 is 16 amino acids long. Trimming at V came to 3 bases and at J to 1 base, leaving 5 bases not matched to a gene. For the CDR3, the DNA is TGTGCCTGGAGACGGACAGGGATATCTGGGGCCAACGTCCTGACTTTC. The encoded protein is CAWRRTGISGANVLTF.

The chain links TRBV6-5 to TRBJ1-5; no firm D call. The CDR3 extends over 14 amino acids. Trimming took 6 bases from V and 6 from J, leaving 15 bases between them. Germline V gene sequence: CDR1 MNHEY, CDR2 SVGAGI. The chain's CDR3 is CASSTGYSGQPQHF. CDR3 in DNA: TGTGCCAGCAGCACGGGTTATTCGGGTCAGCCCCAGCATTTT.

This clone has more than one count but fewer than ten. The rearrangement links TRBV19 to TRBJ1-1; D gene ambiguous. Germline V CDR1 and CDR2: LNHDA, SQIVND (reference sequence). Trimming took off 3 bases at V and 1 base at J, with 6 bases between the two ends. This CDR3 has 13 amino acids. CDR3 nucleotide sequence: TGTGCCAGTAGTATGGGAGGGAACACTGAAGCTTTCTTT. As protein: CASSMGGNTEAFF. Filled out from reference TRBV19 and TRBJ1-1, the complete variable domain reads DGGITQSPKYLFRKEGQNVTLSCEQNLNHDAMYWYRQDPGQGLRLIYYSQIVNDFQKGDIAEGYSVSREKKESFPLTVTSAQKNPTAFYLCASSMGGNTEAFFGQGTRLTVV.

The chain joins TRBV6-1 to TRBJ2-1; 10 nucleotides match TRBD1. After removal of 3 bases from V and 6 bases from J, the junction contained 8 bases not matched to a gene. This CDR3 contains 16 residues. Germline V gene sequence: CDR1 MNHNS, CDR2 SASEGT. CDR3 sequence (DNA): TGTGCCAGCAGTGATACTGAGAGGACAGGGGGCAATGAGCAGTTCTTC. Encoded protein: CASSDTERTGGNEQFF.

CDR3 DNA: TGTGCCAGCAGCTTAGGGGGACAGTATGGCTACACCTTC. Encoded protein: CASSLGGQYGYTF. V and J are TRBV11-2 and TRBJ1-2; 7 nucleotides align to TRBD1. This CDR3 is 13 amino acids long. V was pared by 1 base and J by 5 bases, with 1 base of the junction left unmatched. The V gene's germline CDR1 is SGHAT and CDR2 FQNNGV.

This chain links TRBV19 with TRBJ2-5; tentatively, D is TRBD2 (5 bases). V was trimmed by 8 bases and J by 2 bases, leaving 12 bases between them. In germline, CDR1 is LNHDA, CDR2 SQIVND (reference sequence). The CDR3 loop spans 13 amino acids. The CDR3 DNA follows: TGTGCCAGTTGGACTCCGGGGCAAGAGACCCAGTACTTC. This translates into CASWTPGQETQYF.

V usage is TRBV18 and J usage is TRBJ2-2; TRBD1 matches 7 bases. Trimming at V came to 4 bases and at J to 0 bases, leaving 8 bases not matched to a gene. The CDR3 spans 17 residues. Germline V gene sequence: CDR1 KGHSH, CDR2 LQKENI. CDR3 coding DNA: TGTGCCAGCTCACTCCGGGACAGCCATCCGAACACCGGGGAGCTGTTTTTT. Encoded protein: CASSLRDSHPNTGELFF.

CDR3 bases: TGTGCCAGCAGCTTGGCGGGAGCCGAGAATGAGCAGTTCTTC. Its translation is CASSLAGAENEQFF. This chain links TRBV13 with TRBJ2-1; TRBD2 agrees at 7 bases. The CDR3 spans 14 residues. The J segment lost 7 bases and the V segment lost 3 bases, leaving 6 bases of the junction unmatched. Germline V gene sequence: CDR1 PRHDT, CDR2 FYEKMQ (reference sequence).

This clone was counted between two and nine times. CDR3 residues: CAISDGQTYEQYF. CDR3 DNA: TGTGCCATCAGCGACGGACAAACCTACGAGCAGTACTTC. The V gene is TRBV10-3, the J gene TRBJ2-7, with D perhaps TRBD1 (5 bases). Germline V gene data show CDR1 as ENHRY and CDR2 as SYGVKD. V gave up 6 bases and J gave up 2 bases, with 11 bases separating them. The CDR3 runs to 13 residues.

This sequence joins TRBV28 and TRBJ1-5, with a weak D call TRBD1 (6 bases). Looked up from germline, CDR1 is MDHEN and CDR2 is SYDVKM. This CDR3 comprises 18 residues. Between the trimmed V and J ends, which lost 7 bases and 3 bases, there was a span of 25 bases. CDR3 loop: CASTSRGRDTRDNQPQHF. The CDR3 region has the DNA TGTGCCAGCACCTCCAGGGGACGGGATACTCGGGACAATCAGCCCCAGCATTTT.

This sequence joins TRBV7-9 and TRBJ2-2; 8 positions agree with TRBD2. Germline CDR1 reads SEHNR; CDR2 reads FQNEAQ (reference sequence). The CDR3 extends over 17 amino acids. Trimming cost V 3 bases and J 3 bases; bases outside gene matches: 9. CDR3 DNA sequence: TGTGCCAGCAGCTTCTCCTCGGGACTAGGGGACACCGGGGAGCTGTTTTTT. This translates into CASSFSSGLGDTGELFF.

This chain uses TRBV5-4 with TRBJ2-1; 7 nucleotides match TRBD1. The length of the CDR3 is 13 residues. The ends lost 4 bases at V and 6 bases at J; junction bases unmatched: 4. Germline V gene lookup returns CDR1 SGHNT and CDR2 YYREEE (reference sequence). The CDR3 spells CASSQRDSNEQFF. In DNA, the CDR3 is TGTGCCAGCAGCCAAAGGGACAGCAATGAGCAGTTCTTC.

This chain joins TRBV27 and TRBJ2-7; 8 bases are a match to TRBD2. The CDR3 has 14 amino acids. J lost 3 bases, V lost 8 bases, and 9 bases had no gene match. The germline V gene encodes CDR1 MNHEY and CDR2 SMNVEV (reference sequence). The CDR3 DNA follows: TGTGCCAGCTCCAAAAGCGGGAGAAGCTACGAGCAGTACTTC. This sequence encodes CASSKSGRSYEQYF.

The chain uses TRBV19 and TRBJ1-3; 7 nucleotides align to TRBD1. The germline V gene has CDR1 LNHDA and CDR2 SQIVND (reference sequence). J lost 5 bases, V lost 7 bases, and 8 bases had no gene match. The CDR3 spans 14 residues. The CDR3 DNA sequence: TGTGCCAGTAAACAGACAGGGACGCGAAACACCATATATTTT. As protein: CASKQTGTRNTIYF. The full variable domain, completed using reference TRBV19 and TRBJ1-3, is DGGITQSPKYLFRKEGQNVTLSCEQNLNHDAMYWYRQDPGQGLRLIYYSQIVNDFQKGDIAEGYSVSREKKESFPLTVTSAQKNPTAFYLCASKQTGTRNTIYFGEGSWLTVV.

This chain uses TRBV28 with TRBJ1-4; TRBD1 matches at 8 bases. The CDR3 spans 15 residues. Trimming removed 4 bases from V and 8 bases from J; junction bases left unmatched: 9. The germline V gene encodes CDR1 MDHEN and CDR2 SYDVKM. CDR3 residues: CASSSPGGGREKLFF. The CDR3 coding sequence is TGTGCCAGCAGTTCCCCAGGGGGCGGGCGCGAAAAACTGTTTTTT.